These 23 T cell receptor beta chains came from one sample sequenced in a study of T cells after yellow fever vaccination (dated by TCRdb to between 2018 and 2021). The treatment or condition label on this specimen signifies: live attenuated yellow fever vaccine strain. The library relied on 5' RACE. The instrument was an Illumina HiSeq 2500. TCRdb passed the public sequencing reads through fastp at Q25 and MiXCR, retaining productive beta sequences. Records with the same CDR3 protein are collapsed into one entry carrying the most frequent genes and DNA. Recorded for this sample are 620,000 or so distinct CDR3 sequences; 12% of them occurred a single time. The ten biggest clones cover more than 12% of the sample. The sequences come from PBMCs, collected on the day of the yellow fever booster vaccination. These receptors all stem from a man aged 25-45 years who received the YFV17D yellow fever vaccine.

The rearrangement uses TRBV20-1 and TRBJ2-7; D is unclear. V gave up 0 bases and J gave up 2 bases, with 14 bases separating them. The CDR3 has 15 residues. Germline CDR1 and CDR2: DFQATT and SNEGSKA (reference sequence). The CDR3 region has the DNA TGCAGTGCTAGAGATGGTGGGCGTTCAACCTACGAGCAGTACTTC. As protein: CSARDGGRSTYEQYF.

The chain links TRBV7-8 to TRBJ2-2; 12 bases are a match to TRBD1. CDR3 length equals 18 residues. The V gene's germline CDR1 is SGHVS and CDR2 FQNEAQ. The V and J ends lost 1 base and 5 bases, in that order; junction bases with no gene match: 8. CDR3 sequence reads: CASSLVGTGGALTGELFF. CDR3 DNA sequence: TGTGCCAGCAGCTTAGTGGGGACAGGGGGCGCGTTGACCGGGGAGCTGTTTTTT. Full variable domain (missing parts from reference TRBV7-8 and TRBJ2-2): GAGVSQSPRYKVAKRGQDVALRCDPISGHVSLFWYQQALGQGPEFLTYFQNEAQLDKSGLPSDRFFAERPEGSVSTLKIQRTQQEDSAVYLCASSLVGTGGALTGELFFGEGSRLTVL.

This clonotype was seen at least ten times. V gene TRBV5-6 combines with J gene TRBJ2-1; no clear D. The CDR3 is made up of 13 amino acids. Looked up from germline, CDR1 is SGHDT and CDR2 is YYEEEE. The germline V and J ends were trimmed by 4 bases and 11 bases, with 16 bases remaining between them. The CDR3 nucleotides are TGTGCCAGCAGCCCAAATGGGCTAACCAAGCAGTTCTTC. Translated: CASSPNGLTKQFF.

CDR3 residues: CASSLYGQISQYF. CDR3 DNA: TGCGCCAGCAGCTTGTACGGGCAGATTAGTCAGTACTTC. The gene calls are TRBV5-1 and TRBJ2-4; D call uncertain. Germline assignment: CDR1 SGHRS and CDR2 YFSETQ. CDR3 length: 13 amino acids. V was shortened by 1 base and J by 12 bases, with 14 bases between the two germline ends.

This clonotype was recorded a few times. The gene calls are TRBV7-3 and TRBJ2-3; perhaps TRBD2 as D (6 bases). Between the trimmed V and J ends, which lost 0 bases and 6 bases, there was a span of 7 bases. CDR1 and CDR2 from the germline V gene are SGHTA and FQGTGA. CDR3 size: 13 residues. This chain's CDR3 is CASSLTTRDTQYF. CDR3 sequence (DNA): TGTGCCAGCAGCTTAACGACTAGGGATACGCAGTATTTT.

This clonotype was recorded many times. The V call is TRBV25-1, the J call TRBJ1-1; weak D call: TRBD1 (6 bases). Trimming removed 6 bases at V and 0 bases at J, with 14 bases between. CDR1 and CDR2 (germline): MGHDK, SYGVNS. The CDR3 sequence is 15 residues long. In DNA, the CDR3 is TGTGCCAGCAGCTCTAGACGGGACATGAACACTGAAGCTTTCTTT. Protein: CASSSRRDMNTEAFF.

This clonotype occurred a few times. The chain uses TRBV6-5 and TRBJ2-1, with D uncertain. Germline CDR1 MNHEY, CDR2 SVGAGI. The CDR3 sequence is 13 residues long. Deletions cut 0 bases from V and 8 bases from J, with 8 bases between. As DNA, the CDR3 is TGTGCCAGCAGTTACTCGAACGGGCATGAGCAGTTCTTC. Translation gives CASSYSNGHEQFF.

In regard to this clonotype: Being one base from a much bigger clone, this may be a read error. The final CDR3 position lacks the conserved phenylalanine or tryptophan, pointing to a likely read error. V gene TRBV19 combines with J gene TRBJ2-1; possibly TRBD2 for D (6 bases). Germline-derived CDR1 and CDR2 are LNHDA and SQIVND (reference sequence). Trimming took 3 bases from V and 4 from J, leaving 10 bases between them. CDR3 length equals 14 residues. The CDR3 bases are TGTGCCAGTAGTATGGGGGGTAATTACAATGAGCAGTTCCTC. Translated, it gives CASSMGGNYNEQFL.

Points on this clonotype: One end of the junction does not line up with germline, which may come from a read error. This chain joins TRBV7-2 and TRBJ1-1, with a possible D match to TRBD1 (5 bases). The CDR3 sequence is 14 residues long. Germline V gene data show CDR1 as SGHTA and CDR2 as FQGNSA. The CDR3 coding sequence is TGTGCCAGCAGCTTAGGTTGGGGGGACCGATCGTGGGAATTT. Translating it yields CASSLGWGDRSWEF.

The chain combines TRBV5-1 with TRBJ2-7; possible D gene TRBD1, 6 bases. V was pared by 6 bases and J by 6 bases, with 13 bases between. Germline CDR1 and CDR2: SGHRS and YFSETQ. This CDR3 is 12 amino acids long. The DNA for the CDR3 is TGCGCCAGCACTATTACAGGGACCGAGCAGTACTTC. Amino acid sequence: CASTITGTEQYF.

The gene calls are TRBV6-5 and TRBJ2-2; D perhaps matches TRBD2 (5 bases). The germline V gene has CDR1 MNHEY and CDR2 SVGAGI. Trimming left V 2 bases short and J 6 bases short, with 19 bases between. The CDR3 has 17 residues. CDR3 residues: CASSYGFRETSSGELFF. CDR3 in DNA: TGTGCCAGCAGTTACGGGTTTAGGGAGACGTCGTCCGGGGAGCTGTTTTTT.

CDR3 nucleotide sequence: TGCAGTGCTAGGGGGGTTGCCAAAAACATTCAGTACTTC. Amino acid sequence: CSARGVAKNIQYF. This sequence joins TRBV20-1 and TRBJ2-4, with D perhaps TRBD1 or TRBD2 (5 bases each). There are 13 residues in the CDR3. Trimming took 3 bases from V and 1 from J, leaving 7 bases between them. Germline V gives CDR1 DFQATT, CDR2 SNEGSKA (reference sequence).

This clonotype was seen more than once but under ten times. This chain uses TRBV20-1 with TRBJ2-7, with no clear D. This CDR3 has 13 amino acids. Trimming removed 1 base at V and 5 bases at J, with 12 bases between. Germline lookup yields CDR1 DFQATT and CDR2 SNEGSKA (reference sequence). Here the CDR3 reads CSARGGTLHEQYF. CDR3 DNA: TGCAGTGCTAGAGGGGGAACCCTACACGAGCAGTACTTC.

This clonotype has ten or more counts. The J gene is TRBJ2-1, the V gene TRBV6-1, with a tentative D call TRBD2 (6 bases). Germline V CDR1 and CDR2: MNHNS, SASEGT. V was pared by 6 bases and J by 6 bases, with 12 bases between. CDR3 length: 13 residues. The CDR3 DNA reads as TGTGCCAGCAGAAGCGGGTACCTCAATGAGCAGTTCTTC. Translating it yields CASRSGYLNEQFF.

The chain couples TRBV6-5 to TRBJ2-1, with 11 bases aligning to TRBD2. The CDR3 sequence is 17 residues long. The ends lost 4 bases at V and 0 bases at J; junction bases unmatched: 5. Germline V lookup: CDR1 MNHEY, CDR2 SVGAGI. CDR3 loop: CASSSSGRLHSYNEQFF. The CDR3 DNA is TGTGCCAGCAGTTCTAGCGGGAGGCTCCACTCCTACAATGAGCAGTTCTTC.

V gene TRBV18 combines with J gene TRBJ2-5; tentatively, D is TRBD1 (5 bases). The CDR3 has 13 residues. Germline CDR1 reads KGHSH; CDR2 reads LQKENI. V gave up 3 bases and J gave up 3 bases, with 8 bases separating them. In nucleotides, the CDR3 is TGTGCCAGCTCACCGAAGGGGAAAGAGACCCAGTACTTC. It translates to CASSPKGKETQYF.

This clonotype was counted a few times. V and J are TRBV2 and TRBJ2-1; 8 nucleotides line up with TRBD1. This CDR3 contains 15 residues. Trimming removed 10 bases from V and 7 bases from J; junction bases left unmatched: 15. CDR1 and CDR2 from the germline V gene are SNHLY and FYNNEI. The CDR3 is CAILPAGGARNEQFF. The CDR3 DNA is TGTGCCATCCTACCCGCAGGGGGCGCGAGAAATGAGCAGTTCTTC.

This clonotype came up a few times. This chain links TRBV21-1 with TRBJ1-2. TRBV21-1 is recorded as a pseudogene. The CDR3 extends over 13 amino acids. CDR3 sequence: CASSKGPNRAHTF. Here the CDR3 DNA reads TGTGCCAGCAGCAAAGGACCTAACAGGGCCCACACCTTC.

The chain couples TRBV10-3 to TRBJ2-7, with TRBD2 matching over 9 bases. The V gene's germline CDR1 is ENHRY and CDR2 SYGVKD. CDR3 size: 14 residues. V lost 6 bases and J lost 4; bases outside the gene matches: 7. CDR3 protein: CAISPSGVRYEQYF. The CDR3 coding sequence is TGTGCCATCAGCCCTAGCGGGGTTCGGTACGAGCAGTACTTC.

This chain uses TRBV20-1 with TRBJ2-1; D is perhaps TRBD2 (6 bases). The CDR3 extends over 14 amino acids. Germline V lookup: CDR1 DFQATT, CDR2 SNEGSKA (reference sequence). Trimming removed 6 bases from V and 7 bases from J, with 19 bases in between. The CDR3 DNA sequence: TGCAGTGCCAATAAATACCAAGGGAGGAATGAGCAGTTCTTC. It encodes CSANKYQGRNEQFF.

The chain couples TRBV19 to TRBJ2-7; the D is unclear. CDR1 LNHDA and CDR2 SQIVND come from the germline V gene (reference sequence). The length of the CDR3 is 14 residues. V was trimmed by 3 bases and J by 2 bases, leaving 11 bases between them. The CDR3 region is CASSIQFGAYEQYF. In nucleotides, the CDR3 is TGTGCCAGTAGTATCCAGTTCGGAGCCTACGAGCAGTACTTC.

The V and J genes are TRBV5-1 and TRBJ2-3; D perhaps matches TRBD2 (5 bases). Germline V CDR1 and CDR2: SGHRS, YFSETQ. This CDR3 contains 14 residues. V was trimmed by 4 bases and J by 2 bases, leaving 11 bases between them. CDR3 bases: TGCGCCAGCAGCACAACCGGGAACACAGATACGCAGTATTTT. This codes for CASSTTGNTDTQYF.

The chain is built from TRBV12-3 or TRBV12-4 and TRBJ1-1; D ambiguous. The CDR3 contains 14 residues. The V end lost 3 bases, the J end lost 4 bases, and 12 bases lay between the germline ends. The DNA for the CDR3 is TGTGCCAGCAGTTTGGCCGGTTTGACCACTGAAGCTTTCTTT. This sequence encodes CASSLAGLTTEAFF.